Below are 11 T cell receptor beta chains sequenced from a single sample in a study of OX40 agonist ivuxolimab in advanced cancers. Method: immunoSEQ multiplex PCR; TCRdb's copy keeps in-frame clones and lacks some. The sample shows about 36,000 clones, over 65% of them seen only once. Source: CD4+ or CD8+ T cells sorted from blood, taken in a trial of the OX40 agonist ivuxolimab. These receptors came from an adult with an advanced solid tumor such as melanoma, head and neck, liver or kidney cancer.

This chain joins TRBV14 and TRBJ1-3; D perhaps matches TRBD1 (5 bases). V lost 4 bases and J lost 8, with 18 bases in between. The CDR3 spans 15 residues. The germline V gene encodes CDR1 SGHDN and CDR2 FVKESK. The DNA for the CDR3 is TGTGCCAGCAGCCCCCCGGGACCGGCTAGGGACACCATATATTTT. It encodes CASSPPGPARDTIYF.

This clone was observed a handful of times. The chain couples TRBV5-6 to TRBJ2-7, with D perhaps TRBD1 (5 bases). Per germline, CDR1 SGHDT and CDR2 YYEEEE. The CDR3 has 14 amino acids. With 2 bases removed from V and 2 bases from J, the gap between germline ends came to 11 bases. DNA for the CDR3: TGTGCCAGCAGCTTTTTAGCAGGGACCTACGAGCAGTACTTC. Translation gives CASSFLAGTYEQYF.

In its sample, this clone was seen a few times. The chain combines TRBV7-6 with TRBJ1-3; no clear D. Trimming removed 4 bases at V and 0 bases at J, with 10 bases between. CDR3 length: 15 residues. CDR1 is SGHVS and CDR2 is FNYEAQ in the germline V gene. The CDR3 DNA follows: TGTGCCAGCAGCTCACTAGGCCCCTCTGGAAACACCATATATTTT. The encoded protein is CASSSLGPSGNTIYF.

The chain is built from TRBV27 and TRBJ1-1; 7 bases map to TRBD1. V lost 4 bases and J lost 5; bases outside the gene matches: 4. CDR1 and CDR2 from the germline V gene are MNHEY and SMNVEV (reference sequence). This CDR3 spans 13 amino acids. Here the CDR3 DNA reads TGTGCCAGCAGTTGGACAGGCCAAACTGAAGCTTTCTTT. Amino acids: CASSWTGQTEAFF.

The V and J genes are TRBV27 and TRBJ2-7, with TRBD2 identical over 10 bases. V gave up 5 bases and J gave up 6 bases; unmatched junction bases: 7. This CDR3 has 14 amino acids. Germline lookup yields CDR1 MNHEY and CDR2 SMNVEV (reference sequence). DNA of the CDR3: TGTGCCAGCAGTCCACGGAAGCGGGGGGGCGAGCAGTACTTC. Translating it yields CASSPRKRGGEQYF.

The chain employs TRBV28 and TRBJ2-3; 9 bases are a match to TRBD1. In germline, CDR1 is MDHEN, CDR2 SYDVKM. V was clipped by 10 bases and J by 2 bases; unmatched bases: 7. The CDR3 has 14 amino acids. The CDR3 sequence: CATGGTGLTDTQYF. The CDR3 region has the DNA TGTGCCACCGGTGGGACAGGGCTCACAGATACGCAGTATTTT.

The chain links TRBV4-2 to TRBJ2-1; 7 bases are shared with TRBD2. CDR3 length: 15 amino acids. Per germline, CDR1 LGHNA and CDR2 YNFKEQ. J gave up 7 bases and V 1 base, and 7 bases lay outside the gene matches. The CDR3 is CASSQAAGPGNEQFF. CDR3 bases: TGTGCCAGCAGCCAAGCAGCGGGACCGGGGAATGAGCAGTTCTTC.

V gene TRBV5-4 combines with J gene TRBJ1-2; maybe TRBD1 (5 bases). Trimming shortened V by 4 bases and J by 8 bases, and 18 bases separated the two germline ends. This CDR3 region has 14 residues. Germline values: CDR1 SGHNT, CDR2 YYREEE (reference sequence). CDR3 sequence reads: CASSRGGSETGYTF. As DNA, the CDR3 is TGTGCCAGCAGCCGCGGGGGGTCGGAGACCGGCTACACCTTC.

V gene TRBV7-9 combines with J gene TRBJ2-5; D is ambiguous. With the DNA end fitting TRBJ2-7 better, the J assignment may be wrong. This CDR3 has 13 residues. CDR1 is SEHNR, CDR2 FQNEAQ, per germline (reference sequence). CDR3 loop: CASSSTGSYEQYF. The CDR3 region has the DNA TGTGCCAGCAGCTCGACTGGCTCCTACGAGCAGTACTTC.

The rearrangement links TRBV6-5 to TRBJ2-6; D is unresolved. Germline lookup yields CDR1 MNHEY and CDR2 SVGAGI. V lost 6 bases, J lost 0 bases, and 9 bases lay in between. CDR3 size: 15 residues. The CDR3 sequence is CASRELSSGANVLTF. CDR3 DNA sequence: TGTGCCAGCAGGGAACTTAGCTCTGGGGCCAACGTCCTGACTTTC.

The chain employs TRBV6-5 and TRBJ2-7, with D perhaps being TRBD1 or TRBD2 (5 bases each). V shed 2 bases and J shed 0 bases, with 8 bases lying between them. This CDR3 is built from 14 residues. The V gene's germline CDR1 is MNHEY and CDR2 SVGAGI. The CDR3 loop is CASSYAGSSYEQYF. As DNA, the CDR3 is TGTGCCAGCAGTTACGCAGGGAGCTCCTACGAGCAGTACTTC.